This section outlines one T cell receptor beta chain sequence together with its context. The entry originates in a study of blood T cell repertoires in COVID-19. Overall study context: Material from acute and convalescent COVID-19 was sourced from the United States, Italy and Spain. Nucleic acid was either cDNA or gDNA, and it came from T cells, B-cell-depleted T cells, or PBMCs.

Original methodology: Researchers report that nucleated cell counts were estimated from reference gene primer amplification. The data were produced by immunoSEQ multiplex PCR, yet TCRdb's version contains in-frame clones alone and is incomplete. The V and J calls and clone size were taken over from that table, and D and trimming were inferred from the DNA. The table shows roughly 100,000 clones, with roughly 84% occurring only once. V lost 2 bases and J lost 3, with 9 bases in between. Germline loops: CDR1 SGHRS, CDR2 YFSETQ. The CDR3 spans 14 residues. The origin of this receptor is a man aged 60 to 69 with acute or convalescent COVID-19. Sample: peripheral blood. The chain uses TRBV5-1 and TRBJ1-5; D remains unclear. The CDR3 DNA is TGCGCCAGCAGCTTCGAAGGACTCAATCAGCCCCAGCATTTT. Encoded protein: CASSFEGLNQPQHF.